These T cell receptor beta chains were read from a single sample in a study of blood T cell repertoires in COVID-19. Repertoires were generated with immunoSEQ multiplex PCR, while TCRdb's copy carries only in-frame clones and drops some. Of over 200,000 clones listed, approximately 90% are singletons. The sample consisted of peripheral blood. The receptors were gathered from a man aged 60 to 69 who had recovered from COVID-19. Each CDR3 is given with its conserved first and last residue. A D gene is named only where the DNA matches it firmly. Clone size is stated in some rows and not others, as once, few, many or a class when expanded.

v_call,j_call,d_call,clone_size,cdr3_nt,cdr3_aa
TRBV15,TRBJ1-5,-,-,TGTGCCACCAGCAGAGATCAACAGGTCCGGTATCAGCCCCAGCATTTT,CATSRDQQVRYQPQHF
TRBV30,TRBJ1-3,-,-,TGTGCCTGGAGTCAAGGAAACACCATATATTTT,CAWSQGNTIYF
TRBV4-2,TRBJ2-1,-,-,TGTGCCAGCAGCCATTCCGAGGAGGGCGGTGATGAGCAGTTCTTC,CASSHSEEGGDEQFF
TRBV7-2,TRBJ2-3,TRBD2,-,TGTGCCAACAGCTGGGGGGGAGATACGCAGTATTTT,CANSWGGDTQYF
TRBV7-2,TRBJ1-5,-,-,TGTGCCAGCAGCTTAGGTCCGAATCAGCCCCAGCATTTT,CASSLGPNQPQHF
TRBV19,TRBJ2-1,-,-,TGTGCCAGTAGTAGTACCAGCTACAATGAGCAGTTCTTC,CASSSTSYNEQFF
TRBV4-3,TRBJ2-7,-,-,TGCGCCAGCAGCCAAGTCGGGGGGCTAGACGAGCAGTACTTC,CASSQVGGLDEQYF
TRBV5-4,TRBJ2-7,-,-,TGTGCCACCTCCCCGCGGACATCCCACGAGCAGTACTTC,CATSPRTSHEQYF
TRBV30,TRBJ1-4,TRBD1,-,TGTGCCTGGAGTGATCGGACAGGAAACAATGAAAAACTGTTTTTT,CAWSDRTGNNEKLFF
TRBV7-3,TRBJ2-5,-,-,TGTGCCAGCAGCCTACTAGGGCGTGAGGGAGAGACCCAGTACTTC,CASSLLGREGETQYF
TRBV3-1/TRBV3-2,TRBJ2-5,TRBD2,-,TGTGCCAGCAACGTAGCGGGAGAGGAGACCCAGTACTTC,CASNVAGEETQYF
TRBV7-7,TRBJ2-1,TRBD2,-,TGTGCCAGCAGCTCAGTGACCGGACTAGCAAAGGTCAATGAGCAGTTCTTC,CASSSVTGLAKVNEQFF
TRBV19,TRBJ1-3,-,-,TGTGCCAGTAGTATTACATCTCTCTCTGGAAACACCATATATTTT,CASSITSLSGNTIYF
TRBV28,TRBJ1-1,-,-,TGTGCCAGTCAGGGGCCATTTGAAGCTTTCTTT,CASQGPFEAFF
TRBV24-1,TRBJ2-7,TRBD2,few,TGTGCCACCAGTTCCAATAGCGGGAGAGTGTGGGAGCAGTACTTC,CATSSNSGRVWEQYF
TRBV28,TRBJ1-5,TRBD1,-,TGTGCCAGCATTCAGTCGGGACAGGAACTAAATCAGCCCCAGCATTTT,CASIQSGQELNQPQHF
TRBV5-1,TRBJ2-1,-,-,TGCGCCAGCAGCTTGAACCCAAGCGAGTCCTACAATGAGCAGTTCTTC,CASSLNPSESYNEQFF
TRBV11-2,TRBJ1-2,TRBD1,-,TGTGCCAGCAGCTTAGATGTTACAGGGGGCGCGAGGACCTTC,CASSLDVTGGARTF
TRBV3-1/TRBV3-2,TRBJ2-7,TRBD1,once,TGTGCCAGCAGCCAAGGGAAACCTGCCAGGACAGGGGGCCCTTACGAGCAGTACTTC,CASSQGKPARTGGPYEQYF
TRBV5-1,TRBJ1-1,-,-,TGCGCCAGCCGTGAGCCCCAGGGCACTGAAGCTTTCTTT,CASREPQGTEAFF
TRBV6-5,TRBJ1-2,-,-,TGTGCCAGCAGTTACTCATACAGGTTGAACTATGGCTACACCTTC,CASSYSYRLNYGYTF
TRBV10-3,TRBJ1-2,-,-,TGTGCCATCAGTGAGAATAGGGGGTTTAACTATGGCTACACCTTC,CAISENRGFNYGYTF
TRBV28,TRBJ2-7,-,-,TGTGCCAGCGGCGGGGGCCCTTCCTACGAGCAGTACTTC,CASGGGPSYEQYF
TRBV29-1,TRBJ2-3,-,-,TGCAGCGTTGGCGTCAACCCACCCACAGATACGCAGTATTTT,CSVGVNPPTDTQYF
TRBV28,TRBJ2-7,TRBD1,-,TGTGCCAGCAGTCACTCCCGGGACAGTAAAGCCCACGAGCAGTACTTC,CASSHSRDSKAHEQYF
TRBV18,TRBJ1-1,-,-,TGTGCCAGCTCAGAGGCGGTTATGAACACTGAAGCTTTCTTT,CASSEAVMNTEAFF
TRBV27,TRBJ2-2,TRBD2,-,TGTGCCAGCAGTCCCCTTAGGACTAGCGGGGGGCTTAAAACCGGGGAGCTGTTTTTT,CASSPLRTSGGLKTGELFF
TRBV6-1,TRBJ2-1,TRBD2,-,TGTGCCAGCAGTGAAGGAAACAACCGGGGGGATGAGCAGTTCTTC,CASSEGNNRGDEQFF
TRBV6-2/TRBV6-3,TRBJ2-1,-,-,TGTGCCAGCAGCCACTCGGGGAGCAGACTCCGCAATGAGCAGTTCTTC,CASSHSGSRLRNEQFF
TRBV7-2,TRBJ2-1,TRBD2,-,TGTGCCAGCAGCTTAGTGGGACTAGCGGGTTTTGAGCAGTTCTTC,CASSLVGLAGFEQFF
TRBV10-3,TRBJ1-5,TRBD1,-,TGTGCCATCAGGAGGGACAGTGGGTTTGGGCAGCCCCAGCATTTT,CAIRRDSGFGQPQHF
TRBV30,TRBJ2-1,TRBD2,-,TGTGCCTGGAGTGTACGAACTAGCGGCTACAATGAGCAGTTCTTC,CAWSVRTSGYNEQFF
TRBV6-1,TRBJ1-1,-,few,TGTGCCAGCAGTGAATTCAGGTTGAACACTGAAGCTTTCTTT,CASSEFRLNTEAFF
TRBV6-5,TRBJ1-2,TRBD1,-,TGTGCCAGCAGCCCCGGACAGGAGAGGAGCTATGGCTACACCTTC,CASSPGQERSYGYTF
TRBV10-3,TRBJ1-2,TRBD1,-,TGTGCCATCAGCGACATTCCTGGGACAGGCTATGGCTACACCTTC,CAISDIPGTGYGYTF
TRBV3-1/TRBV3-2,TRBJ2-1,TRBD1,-,TGTGCCAGCAGCCGCGTTCGGACAGGTACCTACAATGAGCAGTTCTTC,CASSRVRTGTYNEQFF
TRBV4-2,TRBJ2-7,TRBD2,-,TGTGCCAGCAGCCAGGTTGCCAGCGGGGGTTCCTACGAGCAGTACTTC,CASSQVASGGSYEQYF
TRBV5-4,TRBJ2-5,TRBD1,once,TGTGCCAGCAGCTGGACAGGGGGGAGGGTCAAAGAGACCCAGTACTTC,CASSWTGGRVKETQYF
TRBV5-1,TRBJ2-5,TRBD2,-,TGCGCCAGCTCTCTAGCGGGAGGGGAGACCCAGTACTTC,CASSLAGGETQYF
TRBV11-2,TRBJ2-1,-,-,TGTGCCAGCAGCTTCGGGATACAAGGATCCAATGAGCAGTTCTTC,CASSFGIQGSNEQFF
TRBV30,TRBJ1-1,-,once,TGTGCCTGGAGTGTAGTAAGGGGGACTGAAGCTTTCTTT,CAWSVVRGTEAFF
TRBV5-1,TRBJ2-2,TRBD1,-,TGCGCCAGCAGCCCACAGGGGGCTACCGGGGAGCTGTTTTTT,CASSPQGATGELFF
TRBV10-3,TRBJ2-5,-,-,TGTGCCATCGGCGGCGGGCCGGAAGAGACCCAGTACTTC,CAIGGGPEETQYF
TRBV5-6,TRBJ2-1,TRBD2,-,TGTGCCAGCAGCTTAGTAGGACTAGCGGCATACAATGAGCAGTTCTTC,CASSLVGLAAYNEQFF
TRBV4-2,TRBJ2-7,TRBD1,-,TGTGCCAGCACCCAAAGACAGGGAGCCTACGAGCAGTACTTC,CASTQRQGAYEQYF
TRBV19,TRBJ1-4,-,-,TGTGCCAGTAGTATTTATATGTCTGCAACTAATGAAAAACTGTTTTTT,CASSIYMSATNEKLFF